One sample yielded the 25 T cell receptor beta chains listed below, sequenced in a study of vaccination effects on CD4 cells after COVID-19. These TCRs' antigens remain unknown. TCRdb's table, derived via immunoSEQ multiplex PCR, lists solely in-frame clones and lacks some. The repertoire holds 57,000 or so clones, with about four fifths as singletons. At the end of over 8 days of culture, CD4+ T cells were isolated. Each participant was administered two doses of either the BNT162b2 or the mRNA-1273 vaccine. Sequencing was performed on CD4+ T cells from PBMCs cultured without peptide, taken after COVID-19 vaccination. These receptors all come from a human donor who received a COVID-19 vaccine.

The V call is TRBV6-5, the J call TRBJ2-1; D possibly corresponds to TRBD1 (6 bases). Germline V gives CDR1 MNHEY, CDR2 SVGAGI. V was pared by 5 bases and J by 5 bases, with 16 bases between. The CDR3 sequence is 15 residues long. The CDR3 reads CASSRQGLSNNEQFF. The CDR3, as DNA: TGTGCCAGCAGTCGTCAGGGGTTATCCAACAATGAGCAGTTCTTC.

This clone has only a few counts. The rearrangement joins TRBV27 to TRBJ1-1, with 7 positions matching TRBD1. CDR3 length equals 13 residues. The germline CDR1 and CDR2 sequences are MNHEY and SMNVEV (reference sequence). Trimming removed 5 bases from V and 6 bases from J; junction bases left unmatched: 6. CDR3 loop: CASSPRQGAEAFF. CDR3 DNA sequence: TGTGCCAGCAGTCCACGACAGGGCGCTGAAGCTTTCTTT.

CDR3: CAISESPGTGGQTQYF. DNA for the CDR3: TGTGCCATCAGTGAGTCCCCCGGGACAGGGGGACAGACCCAGTACTTC. This chain links TRBV10-3 with TRBJ2-5; TRBD1 agrees at 11 bases. Germline-derived CDR1 and CDR2 are ENHRY and SYGVKD. V lost 0 bases and J lost 6; bases outside the gene matches: 6. The CDR3 runs to 16 residues.

The rearrangement joins TRBV28 to TRBJ2-3; 14 positions agree with TRBD2. The trim removed 6 bases at V and 8 bases at J, leaving 7 bases unmatched. The CDR3 totals 15 residues. Germline-derived CDR1 and CDR2 are MDHEN and SYDVKM. The CDR3 nucleotides read TGTGCCAGCAGACGGACTAGCGGGAGGCCGGTTACGCAGTATTTT. It translates to CASRRTSGRPVTQYF.

This CDR3 reads CAISLAGGRDEQYF. The CDR3 DNA follows: TGTGCCATCAGTCTAGCGGGAGGGCGCGACGAGCAGTACTTC. This rearrangement joins TRBV10-3 to TRBJ2-7; 12 bases fit TRBD2. Per the germline V gene, CDR1 is ENHRY and CDR2 is SYGVKD. There are 14 residues in the CDR3. V was clipped by 5 bases and J by 5 bases; unmatched bases: 4.

The chain employs TRBV6-5 and TRBJ1-5; TRBD1 aligns across 9 bases. CDR3 length equals 16 residues. The trim removed 2 bases at V and 4 bases at J, leaving 6 bases unmatched. CDR1 and CDR2 (germline): MNHEY, SVGAGI. In nucleotides, the CDR3 is TGTGCCAGCAGTTACCCACAGGACAGGGGAAATCAGCCCCAGCATTTT. Translating gives CASSYPQDRGNQPQHF.

This chain joins TRBV15 and TRBJ1-6, with D possibly TRBD1 on 6 matching bases. The length of the CDR3 is 15 residues. V was clipped by 5 bases and J by 8 bases, with 16 bases between them. CDR1 and CDR2 (germline): LNHNV, YYDKDF (reference sequence). Here the CDR3 DNA reads TGTGCCACCAGCGCCCACTCGGACAGCTATTCACCCCTCCACTTT. It translates to CATSAHSDSYSPLHF.

The chain joins TRBV7-9 to TRBJ1-1; 7 nucleotides line up with TRBD1. This CDR3 region has 14 residues. J gave up 5 bases and V 4 bases, and 7 bases lay outside the gene matches. From germline, CDR1 is SEHNR and CDR2 FQNEAQ (reference sequence). The CDR3 DNA follows: TGTGCCAGCAGCTCCCTACAGGGGAGGACTGAAGCTTTCTTT. This codes for CASSSLQGRTEAFF. The full variable domain, in which reference TRBV7-9 and TRBJ1-1 provide the parts outside the CDR3, is DTGVSQNPRHKITKRGQNVTFRCDPISEHNRLYWYRQTLGQGPEFLTYFQNEAQLEKSRLLSDRFSAERPKGSFSTLEIQRTEQGDSAMYLCASSSLQGRTEAFFGQGTRLTVV.

The chain couples TRBV24-1 to TRBJ1-3; the D is unclear. This CDR3 region has 14 residues. V lost 12 bases and J lost 0, with 14 bases in between. Germline values: CDR1 KGHDR, CDR2 SFDVKD. CDR3 protein: CAPYWAVSGNTIYF. The CDR3, as DNA: TGTGCCCCCTACTGGGCGGTCTCTGGAAACACCATATATTTT.

The CDR3 is CASSYQAVVNTEAFF. In DNA form, the CDR3 reads TGTGCCAGCAGTTACCAGGCGGTTGTGAACACTGAAGCTTTCTTT. The gene calls are TRBV6-5 and TRBJ1-1; no definite D call. V was clipped by 2 bases and J by 0 bases, with 10 bases between them. The CDR3 sequence is 15 residues long. Germline V gene lookup returns CDR1 MNHEY and CDR2 SVGAGI.

The chain combines TRBV12-3 or TRBV12-4 with TRBJ2-1; TRBD2 might be the D (6 bases). Trimming left V 3 bases short and J 9 bases short, with 6 bases between. The CDR3 length is 11 residues. The CDR3 nucleotides read TGTGCCAGCAGTTTCGGGAGTGAGCAGTTCTTC. This gives the protein CASSFGSEQFF.

CDR3 region: CASSLVLFGQAYEQYF. CDR3 in DNA: TGTGCCAGCAGCTTAGTTCTTTTCGGACAGGCGTACGAGCAGTACTTC. J is TRBJ2-7 and V is TRBV13; 7 bases fit TRBD1. Trimming cost V 1 base and J 4 bases; bases outside gene matches: 10. The CDR3 length is 16 residues. CDR1 PRHDT and CDR2 FYEKMQ come from the germline V gene (reference sequence).

The gene calls are TRBV7-2 and TRBJ1-2; unclear D gene. The CDR3 runs 14 residues. Germline V lookup: CDR1 SGHTA, CDR2 FQGNSA. V was shortened by 1 base and J by 8 bases, with 14 bases between the two germline ends. CDR3 nucleotide sequence: TGTGCCAGCAGCTTAGTGTTGGTAAACGAGGGCTACACCTTC. Protein: CASSLVLVNEGYTF.

This clone was observed a handful of times. The chain joins TRBV10-3 to TRBJ1-2; 7 nucleotides match TRBD1. The germline gives CDR1 ENHRY, CDR2 SYGVKD. V shed 2 bases and J 4 bases; nucleotides not matched to a gene: 4. This CDR3 has 14 residues. The CDR3 sequence is CAISEPDRAYGYTF. CDR3 bases: TGTGCCATCAGTGAGCCCGACAGGGCCTATGGCTACACCTTC.

The genes are TRBV7-9 and TRBJ2-1, with 8 bases aligning to TRBD1. CDR1 and CDR2 from the germline V gene are SEHNR and FQNEAQ (reference sequence). V shed 1 base and J 2 bases; nucleotides not matched to a gene: 4. This CDR3 is 16 amino acids long. CDR3 DNA: TGTGCCAGCAGCTTAGAAGCAGGGGGCCCCTACAATGAGCAGTTCTTC. This encodes CASSLEAGGPYNEQFF.

The gene calls are TRBV5-1 and TRBJ2-1; possible D gene TRBD2, 5 bases. Trimming cost V 1 base and J 2 bases, with 16 bases left between them. The CDR3 extends over 17 amino acids. In germline, CDR1 is SGHRS, CDR2 YFSETQ. CDR3 region: CASSLQDSAAPYNEQFF. In DNA form, the CDR3 reads TGCGCCAGCAGCTTGCAGGACTCGGCGGCGCCCTACAATGAGCAGTTCTTC.

The chain carries TRBV4-1 and TRBJ2-5; 7 bases are shared with TRBD1. The CDR3 is made up of 12 amino acids. Germline V CDR1 and CDR2: MGHRA, YSYEKL. V trimming: 5 bases; J trimming: 5 bases; junction bases outside the gene matches: 2. In nucleotides, the CDR3 is TGCGCCAGCAGCTCAGGGGGTGAGACCCAGTACTTC. Translation gives CASSSGGETQYF.

The rearrangement links TRBV4-1 to TRBJ2-5; 8 positions agree with TRBD2. The CDR3 has 16 residues. Germline V gene lookup returns CDR1 MGHRA and CDR2 YSYEKL. The ends lost 0 bases at V and 4 bases at J; junction bases unmatched: 7. The CDR3 here is CASSQDLRGGTETQYF. CDR3 nucleotides: TGCGCCAGCAGCCAAGATCTTCGGGGGGGCACAGAGACCCAGTACTTC.

This chain uses TRBV5-1 with TRBJ2-1; D may be TRBD1 (5 bases). The CDR3 has 17 amino acids. V shed 0 bases and J shed 4 bases, with 17 bases lying between them. CDR1 and CDR2 from the germline V gene are SGHRS and YFSETQ. CDR3: CASSLGLAPGSYNEQFF. The CDR3 bases are TGCGCCAGCAGCTTGGGTCTCGCGCCAGGGTCTTACAATGAGCAGTTCTTC.

V and J are TRBV3-1 (or the pseudogene TRBV3-2) and TRBJ1-3; possibly TRBD1 for D (5 bases). The CDR3 runs 14 residues. Germline CDR1 is LGHDT and CDR2 is YNNKEL (reference sequence). The V end lost 1 base, the J end lost 3 bases, and 7 bases lay between the germline ends. The CDR3 region has the DNA TGTGCCAGCAGCCAAGGGGGCGTTGGAAACACCATATATTTT. Its translation is CASSQGGVGNTIYF.

The gene calls are TRBV5-4 and TRBJ1-1; TRBD1 matches at 7 bases. The trim removed 4 bases at V and 1 base at J, leaving 4 bases unmatched. CDR1 SGHNT and CDR2 YYREEE come from the germline V gene (reference sequence). This CDR3 has 14 residues. CDR3 protein: CASSGDSRNTEAFF. DNA for the CDR3: TGTGCCAGCAGCGGGGACAGCCGGAACACTGAAGCTTTCTTT.

The chain has TRBV10-3 and TRBJ2-3; 10 nucleotides match TRBD2. Germline-derived CDR1 and CDR2 are ENHRY and SYGVKD. The CDR3 consists of 15 residues. Germline trimming cut 7 bases from V and 3 bases from J; bases unmatched to any gene: 7. The DNA of the CDR3 is TGTGCCATCAACCGAGCGGGAGGGGGGACAGATACGCAGTATTTT. Protein: CAINRAGGGTDTQYF.

The CDR3 DNA reads TGTGCCAGCAGTTACTTCGCCCTGCGGGGGGGGAACACCGGGGAGCTGTTTTTT. It encodes CASSYFALRGGNTGELFF. V and J are TRBV6-2 or TRBV6-3 and TRBJ2-2, with TRBD2 matching 9 bases. The CDR3 length is 18 residues. V lost 1 base, J lost 1 base, and 7 bases stayed unmatched. Germline V gene data show CDR1 as MNHEY and CDR2 as SVGEGT.

V gene TRBV5-1 combines with J gene TRBJ1-1; D not resolved. V was clipped by 0 bases and J by 2 bases, with 8 bases between them. Per germline, CDR1 SGHRS and CDR2 YFSETQ. There are 14 residues in the CDR3. This CDR3 is CASSLGGPNTEAFF. CDR3 coding DNA: TGCGCCAGCAGCTTGGGGGGTCCCAACACTGAAGCTTTCTTT. Together with reference TRBV5-1 and TRBJ1-1, the CDR3 gives the full variable domain: KAGVTQTPRYLIKTRGQQVTLSCSPISGHRSVSWYQQTPGQGLQFLFEYFSETQRNKGNFPGRFSGRQFSNSRSEMNVSTLELGDSALYLCASSLGGPNTEAFFGQGTRLTVV.

Only a few counts were recorded for this clone. The genes are TRBV30 and TRBJ1-3; D is uncertain. CDR1 GTSNPN and CDR2 SVGIG come from the germline V gene (reference sequence). This CDR3 is 11 amino acids long. Trimming took off 7 bases at V and 11 bases at J, with 15 bases between the two ends. The CDR3 DNA is TGTGCCTCAAACCTAGTGGGCTCCATATATTTT. Amino acids: CASNLVGSIYF. Looking up the rest from reference TRBV30 and TRBJ1-3 gives the full variable domain: SQTIHQWPATLVQPVGSPLSLECTVEGTSNPNLYWYRQAAGRGLQLLFYSVGIGQISSEVPQNLSASRPQDRQFILSSKKLLLSDSGFYLCASNLVGSIYFGEGSWLTVV.